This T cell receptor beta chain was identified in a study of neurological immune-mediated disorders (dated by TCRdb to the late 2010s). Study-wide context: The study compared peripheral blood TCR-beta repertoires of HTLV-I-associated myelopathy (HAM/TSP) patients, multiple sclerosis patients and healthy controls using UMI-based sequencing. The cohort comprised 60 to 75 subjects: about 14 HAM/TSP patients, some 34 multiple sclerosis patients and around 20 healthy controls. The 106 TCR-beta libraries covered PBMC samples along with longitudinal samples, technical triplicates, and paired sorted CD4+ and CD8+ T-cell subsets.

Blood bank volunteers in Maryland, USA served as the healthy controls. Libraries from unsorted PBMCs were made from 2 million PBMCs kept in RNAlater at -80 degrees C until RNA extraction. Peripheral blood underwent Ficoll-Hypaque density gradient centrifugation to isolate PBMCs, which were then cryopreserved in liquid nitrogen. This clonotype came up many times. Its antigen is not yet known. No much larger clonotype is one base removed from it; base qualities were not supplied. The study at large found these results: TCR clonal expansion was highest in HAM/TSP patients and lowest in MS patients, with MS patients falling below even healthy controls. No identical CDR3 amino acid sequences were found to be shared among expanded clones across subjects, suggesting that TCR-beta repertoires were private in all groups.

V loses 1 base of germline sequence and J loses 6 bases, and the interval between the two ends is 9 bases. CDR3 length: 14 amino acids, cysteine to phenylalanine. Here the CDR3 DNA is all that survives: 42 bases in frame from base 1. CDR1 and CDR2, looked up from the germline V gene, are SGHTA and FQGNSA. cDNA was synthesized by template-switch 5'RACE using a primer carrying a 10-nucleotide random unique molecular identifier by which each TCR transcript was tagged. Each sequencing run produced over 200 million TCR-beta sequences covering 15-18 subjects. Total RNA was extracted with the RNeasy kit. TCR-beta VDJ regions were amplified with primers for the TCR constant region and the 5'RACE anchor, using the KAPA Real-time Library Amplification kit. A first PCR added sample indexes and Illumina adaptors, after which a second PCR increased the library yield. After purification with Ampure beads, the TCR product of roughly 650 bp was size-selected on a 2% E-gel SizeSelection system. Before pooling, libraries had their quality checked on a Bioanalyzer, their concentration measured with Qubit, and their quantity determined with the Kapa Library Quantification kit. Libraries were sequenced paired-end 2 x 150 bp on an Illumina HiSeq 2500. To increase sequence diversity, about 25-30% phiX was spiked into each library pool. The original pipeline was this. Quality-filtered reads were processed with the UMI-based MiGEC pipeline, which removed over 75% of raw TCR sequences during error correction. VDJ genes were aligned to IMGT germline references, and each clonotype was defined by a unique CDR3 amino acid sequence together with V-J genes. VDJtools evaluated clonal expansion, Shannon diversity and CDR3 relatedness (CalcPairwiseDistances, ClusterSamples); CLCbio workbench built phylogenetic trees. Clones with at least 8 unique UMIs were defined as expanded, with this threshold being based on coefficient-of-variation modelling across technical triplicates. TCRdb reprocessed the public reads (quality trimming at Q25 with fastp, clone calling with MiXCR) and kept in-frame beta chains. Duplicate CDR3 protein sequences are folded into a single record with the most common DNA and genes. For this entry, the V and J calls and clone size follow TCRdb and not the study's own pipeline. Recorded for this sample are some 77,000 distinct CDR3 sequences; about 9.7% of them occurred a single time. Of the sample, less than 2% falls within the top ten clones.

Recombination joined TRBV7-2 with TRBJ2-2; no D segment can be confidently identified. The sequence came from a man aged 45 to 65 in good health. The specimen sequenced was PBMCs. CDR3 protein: CASSLGVSPGELFF. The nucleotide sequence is TGTGCCAGCAGCTTAGGGGTTAGCCCCGGGGAGCTGTTTTTT.